This T cell receptor beta chain was recorded in a study of blood T cell repertoires in COVID-19. Study at large: Acute-phase and convalescent COVID-19 samples originated in the United States, Italy and Spain.

This clone was counted between two and nine times. CDR1 is SGHKS and CDR2 is YYEKEE in the germline V gene (reference sequence). V shed 4 bases, J shed 4 bases, and the junction held 8 bases outside the gene matches. The CDR3 is made up of 15 amino acids. In the original processing: Reference gene primers were amplified, and this amplification served to estimate nucleated cell counts. Here immunoSEQ multiplex PCR was the method, and the copy in TCRdb shows in-frame clones only, minus some. D and trimming were read from the DNA, whereas the V and J calls and clone size are those reported in that table. The data contain around 110,000 clones, roughly 77% of them singletons.

Sequenced material: peripheral blood. The rearrangement uses TRBV5-5 and TRBJ1-1; 9 bases match TRBD1. This receptor was identified in a man in his fifties or sixties with active or convalescent COVID-19. DNA of the CDR3: TGTGCCAGCAGCATCACCGGGACAGGGACCACTGAAGCTTTCTTT. Amino acids: CASSITGTGTTEAFF.